A single sample gave rise to the 18 T cell receptor beta chains below, sequenced in a study of T cells in women clearing cervical HPV infection (dated by TCRdb to 2017 to 2018). The library was built by means of the immunoSEQ multiplex PCR assay. Imported from immuneACCESS, the table was reduced by TCRdb to in-frame sequences with V and J called. These copies leave out some clones; in studies compared against another copy, an unresolved V gene accounts for under half, and the cause of the remainder is not known. The data table for this sample lists more than 30,000 clones. About 17% of the sample is held by the ten biggest clonotypes. Sequencing input: blood buffy coat. These receptors all stem from a woman aged 18-69 years with a cervical HPV16 infection that either progressed to CIN3+ or cleared (not recorded which).

Concerning this clone itself: Read sequence stops 3 residues before the CDR3 end, and the germline J gene provides the missing end. This chain joins TRBV30 and TRBJ2-4; maybe TRBD1 (6 bases). The CDR3 runs to 14 residues. Germline V gives CDR1 GTSNPN, CDR2 SVGIG (reference sequence). The CDR3 bases that were read are TGTGCCTGGAGTGGCCATCACAGGGTGAAGGGT. It codes for CAWSGHHRVKG. The whole CDR3 protein reads CAWSGHHRVKGQYF.

On this clone: The CDR3 end lies 3 residues beyond the end of the read and is filled in from the germline J gene. The gene calls are TRBV5-1 and TRBJ1-2; 7 positions agree with TRBD1. The germline CDR1 and CDR2 sequences are SGHRS and YFSETQ. Unmatched junction bases numbered 7, after V lost 5 bases and J lost 6 bases. The CDR3 length is 13 residues. The CDR3 protein is CASRKEGAHGYTF. CDR3 DNA, as far as it was read: TGCGCCAGCAGGAAAGAGGGGGCGCATGGC.

Points on this clone: The CDR3 extends 3 residues past the end of the read, so its final part is completed from the germline J gene. The chain recombines TRBV28 with TRBJ2-4; tentatively, D is TRBD1 (6 bases). This CDR3 region has 15 residues. CDR1 and CDR2 (germline): MDHEN, SYDVKM. Here the CDR3 reads CASSLVYSGGYGQYF. CDR3 bases read: TGTGCCAGCAGTTTAGTTTACAGTGGGGGCTATGGT.

A remark on this clone: Read data end 3 residues before the CDR3 end; the end is taken from the germline J gene. This chain joins TRBV7-6 and TRBJ2-2; D unclear. Germline V CDR1 and CDR2: SGHVS, FNYEAQ. The CDR3 length is 13 residues. V was shortened by 4 bases and J by 3 bases, with 6 bases between the two germline ends. CDR3 DNA (partial): TGTGCCAGCAGCTCCGACTACACCGGGGAG. This sequence encodes CASSSDYTGE. The whole CDR3 protein reads CASSSDYTGELFF.

Details on this clone: The CDR3 extends 3 residues past the end of the read, so its final part is completed from the germline J gene. The chain uses TRBV18 and TRBJ2-1; D is unclear. Germline V gene sequence: CDR1 KGHSH, CDR2 LQKENI. CDR3 length equals 15 residues. V lost 3 bases to trimming and J lost 2 bases, with 11 bases between them. The CDR3 region is CASSPVQETYNEQFF. The part of the CDR3 DNA that was read is TGTGCCAGCTCACCTGTCCAGGAAACCTACAATGAG.

About this clone: The missing CDR3 end, 3 residues past where the read stops, is filled in from the germline J gene. The sample has other DNA sequences that encode this CDR3 too. The chain is built from TRBV2 and TRBJ2-1, with 7 positions matching TRBD1. Germline V gene data show CDR1 as SNHLY and CDR2 as FYNNEI. This CDR3 spans 16 amino acids. V lost 5 bases, J lost 0 bases, and 7 bases stayed unmatched. The CDR3 protein is CASSKYRDSSYNEQFF. The CDR3 bases that were read are TGTGCCAGCAGTAAGTATAGGGACAGCTCCTACAATGAG.

On this clone: The sequenced fragment ends 3 residues before the CDR3 boundary, so the rest is inferred from the germline J gene. Other DNA sequences in the same sample also yield this CDR3. J is TRBJ2-2 and V is TRBV7-3, with D possibly matching TRBD2 (7 bases). There are 16 residues in the CDR3. CDR1 and CDR2 from the germline V gene are SGHTA and FQGTGA. V was shortened by 5 bases and J by 7 bases, with 20 bases between the two germline ends. The CDR3 protein is CASSPTSGGAFGELFF. The sequenced CDR3 bases are TGTGCCAGCAGCCCAACTAGTGGGGGGGCTTTCGGGGAG.

A remark on this clone: The DNA ends 3 residues before the CDR3 does, and the rest of the CDR3 is filled in from the germline J gene. The chain employs TRBV2 and TRBJ2-2, with 9 bases identical to TRBD2. Germline V gene lookup returns CDR1 SNHLY and CDR2 FYNNEI. The CDR3 runs 18 residues. V lost 5 bases, J lost 0 bases, and 10 bases stayed unmatched. The sequenced part of the CDR3 DNA is TGTGCCAGCAGTATAGCGGGGGCGACCAACGCGAACACCGGGGAG. Translated: CASSIAGATNANTGE. The complete CDR3 reads CASSIAGATNANTGELFF.

A word on this clone: Coverage ceases 3 residues before the CDR3 finishes, and the germline J gene fills in the end. The chain couples TRBV19 to TRBJ1-2; 7 nucleotides match TRBD1. The CDR3 length is 14 residues. Germline V lookup: CDR1 LNHDA, CDR2 SQIVND (reference sequence). CDR3 sequence reads: CASSLETGYNDYTF. CDR3 DNA (partial): TGTGCCAGTAGTCTTGAGACAGGGTACAATGAC.

Notes on this clone: The read ends 3 residues shy of where the CDR3 ends; the end is completed using the germline J gene. The chain carries TRBV18 and TRBJ1-5; D not resolved. The CDR3 sequence is 13 residues long. Per germline, CDR1 KGHSH and CDR2 LQKENI. With 2 bases removed from V and 6 bases from J, the gap between germline ends came to 8 bases. The CDR3 sequence is CASSPGTAQPQHF. The CDR3 DNA, read in part, is TGTGCCAGCTCACCAGGAACAGCTCAGCCC.

Turning to this clone: The CDR3 extends 3 residues past the end of the read, so its final part is completed from the germline J gene. The chain has TRBV18 and TRBJ2-3; D is possibly TRBD1 (6 bases). This CDR3 is 15 amino acids long. Germline CDR1 and CDR2: KGHSH and LQKENI. The CDR3 bases that were read are TGTGCCAGCTCACCAGATCGGACAGACCAAGAGACG. This gives the protein CASSPDRTDQET. The whole CDR3 sequence reads CASSPDRTDQETQYF.

As to this clone: The read gets to within 3 residues of the CDR3 end, and the germline J gene fills in the rest. The V call is TRBV12-3 or TRBV12-4, the J call TRBJ1-3; D uncertain. Trimming pared 3 bases from V and 4 bases from J, leaving 10 bases between. CDR3 length: 14 amino acids. The CDR3 reads CASSLRHAGNTIYF. The sequenced CDR3 bases are TGTGCCAGCAGTTTGAGACATGCAGGAAACACC.

On this clone: The read stops 3 residues short of the end of the CDR3; the missing end is completed from the germline J gene. The V gene is TRBV19, the J gene TRBJ2-7; TRBD2 matches at 8 bases. The CDR3 is 16 residues long. Germline V gene sequence: CDR1 LNHDA, CDR2 SQIVND (reference sequence). V lost 5 bases to trimming and J lost 3 bases; unmatched junction nucleotides: 12. The CDR3 loop is CASSVSHSGLGYEQYF. The DNA read from the CDR3 is TGTGCCAGTAGTGTTTCCCACTCGGGACTAGGCTACGAG. The whole variable domain, filled in from reference TRBV19 and TRBJ2-7, reads DGGITQSPKYLFRKEGQNVTLSCEQNLNHDAMYWYRQDPGQGLRLIYYSQIVNDFQKGDIAEGYSVSREKKESFPLTVTSAQKNPTAFYLCASSVSHSGLGYEQYFGPGTRLTVT.

Comment on this clone: The sequenced fragment ends 3 residues before the CDR3 boundary, so the rest is inferred from the germline J gene. The chain joins TRBV11-2 to TRBJ1-6, with D possibly TRBD1 on 5 matching bases. This CDR3 comprises 15 residues. Trimming left V 0 bases short and J 7 bases short, with 10 bases between. In germline, CDR1 is SGHAT, CDR2 FQNNGV. The chain's CDR3 is CASSLETGGNSPLHF. The part of the CDR3 DNA that was read is TGTGCCAGCAGCTTAGAAACAGGAGGGAATTCACCC.

About this clone itself: The read stops 3 residues short of the end of the CDR3; the missing end is completed from the germline J gene. V gene TRBV19 combines with J gene TRBJ1-2, with D unresolved. This CDR3 comprises 12 residues. Germline V gives CDR1 LNHDA, CDR2 SQIVND (reference sequence). The CDR3 loop reads CASSIFNYDYTF. Partial CDR3 DNA: TGTGCCAGTAGTATATTCAACTACGAC.

For this clone: With the read ending 3 residues before the CDR3 end, the germline J gene is used to fill in that end. The V and J genes are TRBV20-1 and TRBJ2-6, with 8 bases matching TRBD1. The CDR3 has 17 residues. V was clipped by 5 bases and J by 0 bases; unmatched bases: 9. Germline CDR1 DFQATT, CDR2 SNEGSKA (reference sequence). CDR3 DNA (partial): TGCAGTGCTCACCTGACAGGGGCTAGCTCTGGGGCCAACGTC. It yields the protein CSAHLTGASSGANV. The full CDR3 protein reads CSAHLTGASSGANVLTF.

About this clone itself: From the germline J gene comes the end of the CDR3, since the read stops 3 residues before it. J is TRBJ2-7 and V is TRBV5-1, with 7 bases aligning to TRBD2. CDR1 is SGHRS and CDR2 is YFSETQ in the germline V gene. The CDR3 sequence is 14 residues long. V lost 4 bases and J lost 0; bases outside the gene matches: 4. The CDR3 is CASSGGRLSYEQYF. The part of the CDR3 DNA that was read is TGCGCCAGCAGCGGCGGGAGACTCTCCTACGAG.

In regard to this clone: Read coverage stops 3 residues before the CDR3 terminus; the germline J gene supplies the remainder. The chain is built from TRBV30 and TRBJ2-2; no definite D call. This CDR3 spans 13 amino acids. Germline values: CDR1 GTSNPN, CDR2 SVGIG (reference sequence). The CDR3 sequence is CAWSRALNEKLFF. Partial CDR3 DNA: TGTGCCTGGAGTAGGGCCCTTAATGAAAAG. The whole variable domain, filled in from reference TRBV30 and TRBJ2-2, reads SQTIHQWPATLVQPVGSPLSLECTVEGTSNPNLYWYRQAAGRGLQLLFYSVGIGQISSEVPQNLSASRPQDRQFILSSKKLLLSDSGFYLCAWSRALNEKLFFGEGSRLTVL.